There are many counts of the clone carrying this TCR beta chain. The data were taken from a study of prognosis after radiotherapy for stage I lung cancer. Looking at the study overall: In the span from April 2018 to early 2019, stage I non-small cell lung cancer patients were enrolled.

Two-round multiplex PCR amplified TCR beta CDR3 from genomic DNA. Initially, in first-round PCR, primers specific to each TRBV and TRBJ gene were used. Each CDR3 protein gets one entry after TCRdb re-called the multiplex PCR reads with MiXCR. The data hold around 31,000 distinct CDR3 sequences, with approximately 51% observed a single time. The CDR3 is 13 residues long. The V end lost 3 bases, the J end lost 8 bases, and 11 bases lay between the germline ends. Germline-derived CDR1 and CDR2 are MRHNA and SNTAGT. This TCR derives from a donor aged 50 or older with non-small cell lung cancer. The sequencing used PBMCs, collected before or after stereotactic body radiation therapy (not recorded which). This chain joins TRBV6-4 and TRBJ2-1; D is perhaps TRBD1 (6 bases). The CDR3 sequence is CASSEDSQYEQFF. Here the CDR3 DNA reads TGTGCCAGCAGTGAGGACAGCCAGTATGAGCAGTTCTTC.